This T cell receptor beta chain was identified during a study of T cells after yellow fever vaccination. Overall study findings and caveats: In FACS-sorted repertoires, abundant clonotypes from the bulk population could appear as contaminants. Although the secondary response was weaker, it peaked faster, at day 5 versus 15. Detected again after the booster were most primary-vaccination clones, at 95% to 98% CD4 and 80% to 90% CD8.

About this clonotype itself: Its specificity is unknown.

V lost 5 bases, J lost 6 bases, and 8 bases lay in between. Per germline, CDR1 LNHDA and CDR2 SQIVND (reference sequence). There are 12 residues in the CDR3. 5'RACE template switching added a universal primer site and UMIs to TCR cDNA. TCRdb re-analysed the 5' RACE reads in MiXCR, keeping a single row per CDR3 protein. The sample contains 100,000 to 150,000 distinct CDR3 sequences, 8% to 10% of which appear only once. The origin of this receptor is a man aged 18 to 29 who received the YFV17D yellow fever vaccine. Sequencing used CD8+ T cells sorted from PBMCs, obtained on the day of the yellow fever booster vaccination. This rearrangement joins TRBV19 to TRBJ2-1; maybe TRBD2 (5 bases). CDR3 nucleotides: TGTGCCAGTAGTTTCGCGGGCAATGAGCAGTTCTTC. Amino acid sequence: CASSFAGNEQFF.